The TCR beta chain described here comes from a study of T cells in Graves' hyperthyroidism and ophthalmopathy. TCR beta CDR3 region amplification was performed from RNA transcripts. RT-PCR in the first round (using the HTBI primer set) targeted the TCR CDR3. TCRdb redid the calling of the multiplex PCR reads with MiXCR, one entry per CDR3 protein. The sample shows roughly 700,000 distinct CDR3 sequences, roughly 17% of them seen only once. Graves' hyperthyroidism was deemed stable absent ophthalmopathy progression within 18 months. The study enrolled patients aged 18 to 65 with newly diagnosed hyperthyroidism of under 2 months' duration. Germline V CDR1 and CDR2: SGHTA, FQGNSA. The CDR3 extends over 16 amino acids. Whole-study findings and limits: By a 13 V-J model, ophthalmopathy was set apart from stable hyperthyroidism.

As concerns this clonotype: Its target is not known. A much larger clone differs from this one at a single base, so this may be a read error.

The sequence came from a man aged 50-59 years with Graves' hyperthyroidism. The source material was blood. The genes are TRBV7-2 and TRBJ2-7, with D possibly being TRBD1 (6 bases). The CDR3 sequence is CASSLGRGPQGYEHYF. The CDR3 region has the DNA TGTGCCAGCAGCTTAGGACGCGGGCCACAGGGCTACGAGCACTACTTC.